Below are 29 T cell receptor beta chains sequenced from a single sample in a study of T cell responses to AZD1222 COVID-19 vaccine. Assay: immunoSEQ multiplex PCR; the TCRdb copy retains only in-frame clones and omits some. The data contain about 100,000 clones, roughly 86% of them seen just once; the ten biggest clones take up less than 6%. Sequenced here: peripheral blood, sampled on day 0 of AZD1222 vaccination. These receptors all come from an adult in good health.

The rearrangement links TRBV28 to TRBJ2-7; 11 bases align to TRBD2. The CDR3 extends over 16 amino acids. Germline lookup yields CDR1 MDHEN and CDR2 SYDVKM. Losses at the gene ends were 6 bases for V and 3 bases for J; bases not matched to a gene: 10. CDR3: CASSATIAGGLYEQYF. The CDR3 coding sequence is TGTGCCAGCAGCGCCACAATAGCGGGAGGGCTCTACGAGCAGTACTTC.

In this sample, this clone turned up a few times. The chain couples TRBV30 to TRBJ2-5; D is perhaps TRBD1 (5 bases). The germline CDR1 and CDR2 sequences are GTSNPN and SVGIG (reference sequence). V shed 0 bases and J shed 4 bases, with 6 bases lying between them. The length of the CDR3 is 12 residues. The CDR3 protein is CAWSVQGETQYF. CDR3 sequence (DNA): TGTGCCTGGAGTGTGCAGGGAGAGACCCAGTACTTC.

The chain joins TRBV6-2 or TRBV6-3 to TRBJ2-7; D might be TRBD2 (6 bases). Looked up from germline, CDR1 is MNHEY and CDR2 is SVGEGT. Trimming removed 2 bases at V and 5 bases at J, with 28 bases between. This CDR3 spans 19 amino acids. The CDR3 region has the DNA TGTGCCAGCAGTTACCCGCCCGGCAGGGCCCAAGGAGGGCCCCACGAGCAGTACTTC. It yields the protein CASSYPPGRAQGGPHEQYF.

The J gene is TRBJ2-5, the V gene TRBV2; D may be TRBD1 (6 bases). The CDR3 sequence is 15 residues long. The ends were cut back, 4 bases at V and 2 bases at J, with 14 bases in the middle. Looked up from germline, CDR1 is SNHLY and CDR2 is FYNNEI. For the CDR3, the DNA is TGTGCCAGCAGTGGAACCCCAGGGGTACAAGAGACCCAGTACTTC. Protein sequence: CASSGTPGVQETQYF.

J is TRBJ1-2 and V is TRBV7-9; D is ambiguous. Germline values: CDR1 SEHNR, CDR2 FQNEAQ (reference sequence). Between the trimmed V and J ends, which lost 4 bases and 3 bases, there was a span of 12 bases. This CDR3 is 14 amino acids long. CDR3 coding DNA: TGTGCCAGCAGCTCCTCAGGAAGGCACTATGGCTACACCTTC. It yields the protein CASSSSGRHYGYTF.

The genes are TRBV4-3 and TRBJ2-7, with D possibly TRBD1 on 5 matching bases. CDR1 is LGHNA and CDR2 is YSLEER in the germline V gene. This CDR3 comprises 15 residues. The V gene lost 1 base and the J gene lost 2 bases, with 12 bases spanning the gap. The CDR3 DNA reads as TGCGCCAGCAGCCAAGGGCAGGGCCTAACCTACGAGCAGTACTTC. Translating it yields CASSQGQGLTYEQYF.

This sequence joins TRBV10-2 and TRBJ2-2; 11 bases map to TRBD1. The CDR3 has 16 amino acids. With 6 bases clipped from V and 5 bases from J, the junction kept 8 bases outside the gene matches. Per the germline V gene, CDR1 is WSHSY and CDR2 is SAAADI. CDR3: CASREGTGGGTGELFF. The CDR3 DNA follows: TGCGCCAGCAGAGAGGGGACAGGGGGTGGGACCGGGGAGCTGTTTTTT.

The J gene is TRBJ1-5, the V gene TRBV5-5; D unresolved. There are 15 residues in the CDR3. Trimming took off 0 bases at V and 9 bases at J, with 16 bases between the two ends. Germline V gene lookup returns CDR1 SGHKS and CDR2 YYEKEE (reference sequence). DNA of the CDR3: TGTGCCAGCAGCTTGGAACCAGGAGGAAGTAGGCCCCAGCATTTT. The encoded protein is CASSLEPGGSRPQHF.

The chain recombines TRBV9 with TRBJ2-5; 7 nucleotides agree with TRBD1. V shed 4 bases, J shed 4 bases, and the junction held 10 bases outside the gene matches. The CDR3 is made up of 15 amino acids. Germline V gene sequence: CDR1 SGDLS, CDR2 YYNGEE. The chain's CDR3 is CASSSRRTGGETQYF. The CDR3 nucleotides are TGTGCCAGCAGCTCTCGGCGGACAGGAGGAGAGACCCAGTACTTC.

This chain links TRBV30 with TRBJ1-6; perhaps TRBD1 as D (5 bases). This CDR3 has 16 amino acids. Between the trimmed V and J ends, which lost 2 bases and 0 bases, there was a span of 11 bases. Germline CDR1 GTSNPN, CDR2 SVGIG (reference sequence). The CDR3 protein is CAWSRQPSSYNSPLHF. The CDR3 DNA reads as TGTGCCTGGAGTAGACAGCCAAGCTCCTATAATTCACCCCTCCACTTT.

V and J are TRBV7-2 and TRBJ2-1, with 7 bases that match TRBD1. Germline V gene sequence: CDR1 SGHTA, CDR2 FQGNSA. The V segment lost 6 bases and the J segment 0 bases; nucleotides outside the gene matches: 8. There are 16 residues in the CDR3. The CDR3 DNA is TGTGCCAGCAGGCGCAGGGGGTCTGACTCCTACAATGAGCAGTTCTTC. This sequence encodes CASRRRGSDSYNEQFF. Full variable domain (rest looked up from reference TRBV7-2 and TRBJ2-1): GAGVSQSPSNKVTEKGKDVELRCDPISGHTALYWYRQSLGQGLEFLIYFQGNSAPDKSGLPSDRFSAERTGGSVSTLTIQRTQQEDSAVYLCASRRRGSDSYNEQFFGPGTRLTVL.

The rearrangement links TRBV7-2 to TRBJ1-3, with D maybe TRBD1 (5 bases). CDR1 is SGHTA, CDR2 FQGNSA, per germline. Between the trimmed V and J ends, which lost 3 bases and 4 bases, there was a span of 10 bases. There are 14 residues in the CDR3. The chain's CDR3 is CASSFSGTGNTIYF. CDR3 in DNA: TGTGCCAGCAGCTTTTCCGGGACCGGAAACACCATATATTTT.

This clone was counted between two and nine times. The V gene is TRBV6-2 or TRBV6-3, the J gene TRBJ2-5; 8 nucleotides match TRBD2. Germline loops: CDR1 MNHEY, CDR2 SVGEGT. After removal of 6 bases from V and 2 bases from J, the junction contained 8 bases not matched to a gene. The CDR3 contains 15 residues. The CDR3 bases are TGTGCCAGCAGCCGCACTAGCGGAAAACAAGAGACCCAGTACTTC. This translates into CASSRTSGKQETQYF.

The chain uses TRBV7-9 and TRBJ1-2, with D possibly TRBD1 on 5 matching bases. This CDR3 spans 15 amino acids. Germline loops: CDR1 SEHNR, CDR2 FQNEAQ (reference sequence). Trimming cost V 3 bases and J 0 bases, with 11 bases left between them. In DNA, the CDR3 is TGTGCCAGCAGCTTGGGGGAAGGGGCTAACTATGGCTACACCTTC. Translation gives CASSLGEGANYGYTF.

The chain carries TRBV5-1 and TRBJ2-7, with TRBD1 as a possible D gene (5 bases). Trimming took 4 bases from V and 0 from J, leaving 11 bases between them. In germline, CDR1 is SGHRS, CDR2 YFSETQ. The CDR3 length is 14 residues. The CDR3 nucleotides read TGCGCCAGCAGCCGTATTCAGGGCTCCTACGAGCAGTACTTC. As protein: CASSRIQGSYEQYF.

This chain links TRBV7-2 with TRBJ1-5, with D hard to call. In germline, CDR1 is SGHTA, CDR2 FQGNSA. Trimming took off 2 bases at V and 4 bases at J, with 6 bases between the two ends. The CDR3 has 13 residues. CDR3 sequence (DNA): TGTGCCAGCAGCTTAATGGGGAATCAGCCCCAGCATTTT. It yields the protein CASSLMGNQPQHF.

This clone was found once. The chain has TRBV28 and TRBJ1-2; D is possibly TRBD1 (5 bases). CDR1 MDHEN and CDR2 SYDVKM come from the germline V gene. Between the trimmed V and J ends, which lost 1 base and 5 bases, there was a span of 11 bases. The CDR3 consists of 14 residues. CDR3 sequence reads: CASSLSGYWYGYTF. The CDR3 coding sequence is TGTGCCAGCAGTTTATCAGGGTATTGGTATGGCTACACCTTC.

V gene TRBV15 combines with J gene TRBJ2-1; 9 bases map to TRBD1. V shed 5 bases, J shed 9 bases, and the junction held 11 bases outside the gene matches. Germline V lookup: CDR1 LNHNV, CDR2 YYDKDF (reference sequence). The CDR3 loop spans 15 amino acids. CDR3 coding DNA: TGTGCCACCAGCGCACTCGGACAGGGGTTTGTTGAGCAGTTCTTC. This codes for CATSALGQGFVEQFF.

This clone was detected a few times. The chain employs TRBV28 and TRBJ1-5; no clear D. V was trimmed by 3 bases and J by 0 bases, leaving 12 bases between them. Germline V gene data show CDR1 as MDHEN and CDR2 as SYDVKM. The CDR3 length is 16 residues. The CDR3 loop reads CASSLERHYSNQPQHF. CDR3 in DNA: TGTGCCAGCAGTTTGGAGAGGCATTATAGCAATCAGCCCCAGCATTTT. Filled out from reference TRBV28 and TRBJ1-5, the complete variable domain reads DVKVTQSSRYLVKRTGEKVFLECVQDMDHENMFWYRQDPGLGLRLIYFSYDVKMKEKGDIPEGYSVSREKKERFSLILESASTNQTSMYLCASSLERHYSNQPQHFGDGTRLSIL.

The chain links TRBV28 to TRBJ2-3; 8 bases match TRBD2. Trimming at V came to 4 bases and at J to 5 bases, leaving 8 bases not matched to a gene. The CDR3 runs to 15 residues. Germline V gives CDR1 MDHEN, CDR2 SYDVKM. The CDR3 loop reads CASSSPGGGGDTQYF. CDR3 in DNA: TGTGCCAGCAGTTCCCCCGGGGGGGGCGGAGATACGCAGTATTTT.

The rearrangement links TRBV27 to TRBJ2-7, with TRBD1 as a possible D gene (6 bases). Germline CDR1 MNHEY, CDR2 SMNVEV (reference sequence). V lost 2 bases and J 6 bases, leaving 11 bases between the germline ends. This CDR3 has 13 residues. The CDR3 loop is CASSLAGVGEQYF. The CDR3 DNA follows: TGTGCCAGCAGTTTAGCAGGGGTTGGCGAGCAGTACTTC.

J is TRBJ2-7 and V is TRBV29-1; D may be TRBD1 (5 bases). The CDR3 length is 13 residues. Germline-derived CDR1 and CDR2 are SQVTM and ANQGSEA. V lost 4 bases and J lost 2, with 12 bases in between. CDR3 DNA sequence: TGCAGCGTTGGGGCAGGGTGGCCCTACGAGCAGTACTTC. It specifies CSVGAGWPYEQYF.

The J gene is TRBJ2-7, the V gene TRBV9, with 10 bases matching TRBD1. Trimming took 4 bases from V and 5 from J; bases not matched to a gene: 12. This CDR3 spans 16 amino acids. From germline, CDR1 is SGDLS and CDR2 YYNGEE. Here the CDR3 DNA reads TGTGCCAGCAGCCGAGCTGGACAGGGGGTTGTAAACGAGCAGTACTTC. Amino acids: CASSRAGQGVVNEQYF.

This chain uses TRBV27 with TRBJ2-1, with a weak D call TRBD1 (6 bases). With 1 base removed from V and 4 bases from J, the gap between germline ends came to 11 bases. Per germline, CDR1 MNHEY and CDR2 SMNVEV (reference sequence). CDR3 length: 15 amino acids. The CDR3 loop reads CASSLLRDIYNEQFF. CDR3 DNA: TGTGCCAGCAGTTTATTACGGGACATTTACAATGAGCAGTTCTTC.

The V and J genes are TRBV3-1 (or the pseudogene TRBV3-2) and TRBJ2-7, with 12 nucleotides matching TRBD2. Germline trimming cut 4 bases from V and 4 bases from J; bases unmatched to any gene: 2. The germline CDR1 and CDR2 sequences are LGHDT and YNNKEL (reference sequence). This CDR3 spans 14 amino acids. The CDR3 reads CASSPSGRGYEQYF. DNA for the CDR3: TGTGCCAGCAGCCCTAGCGGGAGGGGGTACGAGCAGTACTTC.

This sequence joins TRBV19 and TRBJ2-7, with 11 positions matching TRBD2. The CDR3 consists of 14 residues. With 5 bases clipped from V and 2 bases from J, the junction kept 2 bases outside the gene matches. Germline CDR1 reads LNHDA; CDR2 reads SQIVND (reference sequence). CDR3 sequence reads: CASSPGLAAYEQYF. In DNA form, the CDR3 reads TGTGCCAGTAGTCCGGGACTAGCGGCCTACGAGCAGTACTTC.

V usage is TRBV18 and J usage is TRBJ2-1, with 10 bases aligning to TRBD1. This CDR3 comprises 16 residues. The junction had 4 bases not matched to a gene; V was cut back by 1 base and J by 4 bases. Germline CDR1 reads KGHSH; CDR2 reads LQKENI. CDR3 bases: TGTGCCAGCTCACCACTGGGACAGGGGTCGTACAATGAGCAGTTCTTC. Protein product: CASSPLGQGSYNEQFF.

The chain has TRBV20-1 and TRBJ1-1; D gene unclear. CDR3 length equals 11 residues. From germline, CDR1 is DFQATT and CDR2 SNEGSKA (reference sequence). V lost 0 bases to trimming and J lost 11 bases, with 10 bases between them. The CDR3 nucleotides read TGCAGTGCTAGAGATGATCTCAGGGCTTTCTTT. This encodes CSARDDLRAFF.

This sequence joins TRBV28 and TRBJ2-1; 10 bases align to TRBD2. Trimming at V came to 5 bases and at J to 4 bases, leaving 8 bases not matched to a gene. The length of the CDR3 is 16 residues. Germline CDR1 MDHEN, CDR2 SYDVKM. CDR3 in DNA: TGTGCCAGCAGTCTCAGGACTAGCGGATCGTACAATGAGCAGTTCTTC. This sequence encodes CASSLRTSGSYNEQFF. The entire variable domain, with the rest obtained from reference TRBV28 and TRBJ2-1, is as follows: DVKVTQSSRYLVKRTGEKVFLECVQDMDHENMFWYRQDPGLGLRLIYFSYDVKMKEKGDIPEGYSVSREKKERFSLILESASTNQTSMYLCASSLRTSGSYNEQFFGPGTRLTVL.